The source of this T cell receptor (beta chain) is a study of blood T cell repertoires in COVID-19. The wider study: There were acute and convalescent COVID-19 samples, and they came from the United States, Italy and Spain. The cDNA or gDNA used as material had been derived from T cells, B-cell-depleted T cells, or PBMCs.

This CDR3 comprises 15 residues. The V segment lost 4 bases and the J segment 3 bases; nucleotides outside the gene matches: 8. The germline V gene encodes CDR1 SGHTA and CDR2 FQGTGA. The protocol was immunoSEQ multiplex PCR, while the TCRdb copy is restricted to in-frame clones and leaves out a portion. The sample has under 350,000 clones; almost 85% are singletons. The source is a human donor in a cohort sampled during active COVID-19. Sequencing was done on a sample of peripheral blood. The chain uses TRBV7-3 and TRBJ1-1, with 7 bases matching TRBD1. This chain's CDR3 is CASSSTGKEYTEAFF. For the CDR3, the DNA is TGTGCCAGCAGCTCGACAGGGAAGGAGTACACTGAAGCTTTCTTT.